A single sample gave rise to the 26 T cell receptor beta chains below, sequenced in a study of blood T cell repertoires in COVID-19. The table came from immunoSEQ multiplex PCR; TCRdb's copy has only in-frame clones and leaves some out. This table has some 120,000 clones, 80% appearing once. Sequences were obtained from peripheral blood. These TCRs come from a human donor in a cohort sampled during active COVID-19.

The rearrangement joins TRBV6-5 to TRBJ1-4, with 10 bases identical to TRBD1. J lost 7 bases, V lost 6 bases, and 5 bases had no gene match. The CDR3 length is 14 residues. Germline V gene data show CDR1 as MNHEY and CDR2 as SVGAGI. DNA of the CDR3: TGTGCCAGCAGGACAGGGGGCGGGGTTGAAAAACTGTTTTTT. It translates to CASRTGGGVEKLFF.

The chain links TRBV7-3 to TRBJ2-1, with 9 nucleotides matching TRBD1. Germline V gives CDR1 SGHTA, CDR2 FQGTGA. CDR3 length: 15 amino acids. The ends lost 5 bases at V and 4 bases at J; junction bases unmatched: 6. The CDR3 loop reads CASSPDRGEYNEQFF. In DNA form, the CDR3 reads TGTGCCAGCAGCCCGGACAGGGGAGAGTACAATGAGCAGTTCTTC. Combining the CDR3 with reference TRBV7-3 and TRBJ2-1 gives the whole variable domain GAGVSQTPSNKVTEKGKYVELRCDPISGHTALYWYRQSLGQGPEFLIYFQGTGAADDSGLPNDRFFAVRPEGSVSTLKIQRTERGDSAVYLCASSPDRGEYNEQFFGPGTRLTVL.

About this clone itself: Other DNA variants within this sample encode the same CDR3. The rearrangement uses TRBV19 and TRBJ2-7, with TRBD1 matching over 7 bases. The V gene's germline CDR1 is LNHDA and CDR2 SQIVND (reference sequence). The CDR3 consists of 14 residues. V lost 1 base to trimming and J lost 2 bases; unmatched junction nucleotides: 2. CDR3 sequence: CASSIGTGTYEQYF. In nucleotides, the CDR3 is TGTGCCAGTAGTATAGGGACAGGCACCTACGAGCAGTACTTC.

J is TRBJ1-4 and V is TRBV9; 7 bases line up with TRBD1. V lost 3 bases to trimming and J lost 3 bases; unmatched junction nucleotides: 14. In germline, CDR1 is SGDLS, CDR2 YYNGEE. The CDR3 totals 18 residues. The CDR3 coding sequence is TGTGCCAGCAGCGCAGGGGGGACAGTCTGGAGGGCTAATGAAAAACTGTTTTTT. This sequence encodes CASSAGGTVWRANEKLFF.

The CDR3 DNA follows: TGCGCCAGCAGCCAAGTTTATACCGGGACAAATAATGGCTACACCTTC. Residues: CASSQVYTGTNNGYTF. The chain is built from TRBV4-1 and TRBJ1-2, with a weak D call TRBD1 (6 bases). From germline, CDR1 is MGHRA and CDR2 YSYEKL. CDR3 length equals 16 residues. Trimming shortened V by 1 base and J by 6 bases, and 18 bases separated the two germline ends.

The CDR3 protein is CASSPGQGSNQPQHF. In DNA, the CDR3 is TGTGCCAGCAGTCCCGGACAGGGTAGCAATCAGCCCCAGCATTTT. The gene calls are TRBV11-2 and TRBJ1-5, with 8 bases identical to TRBD1. The CDR3 has 15 amino acids. Losses at the gene ends were 6 bases for V and 0 bases for J; bases not matched to a gene: 4. CDR1 is SGHAT, CDR2 FQNNGV, per germline.

This chain uses TRBV5-1 with TRBJ1-4; unclear D gene. The CDR3 is 17 residues long. CDR1 and CDR2 from the germline V gene are SGHRS and YFSETQ. V was shortened by 0 bases and J by 0 bases, with 12 bases between the two germline ends. The DNA of the CDR3 is TGCGCCAGCAGCTTGGATTTCACAGACGCAACTAATGAAAAACTGTTTTTT. Its translation is CASSLDFTDATNEKLFF.

The rearrangement uses TRBV4-1 and TRBJ1-1, with D tentatively TRBD1 (5 bases). The CDR3 runs to 16 residues. Germline CDR1 is MGHRA and CDR2 is YSYEKL. The V end lost 4 bases, the J end lost 5 bases, and 20 bases lay between the germline ends. The CDR3 DNA reads as TGCGCCAGCAGCCGACCCGGGACTCCTTTTGTTACTGAAGCTTTCTTT. Its protein product is CASSRPGTPFVTEAFF.

This clone was observed a handful of times. The chain joins TRBV5-6 to TRBJ2-5, with 7 nucleotides matching TRBD1. This CDR3 has 13 residues. The germline V gene has CDR1 SGHDT and CDR2 YYEEEE. The V segment lost 5 bases and the J segment 3 bases; nucleotides outside the gene matches: 4. CDR3 DNA sequence: TGTGCCAGCAGATTTGACAGGGAAGAGACCCAGTACTTC. This sequence encodes CASRFDREETQYF.

The V and J genes are TRBV11-2 and TRBJ1-6, with 8 bases lining up with TRBD1. Germline loops: CDR1 SGHAT, CDR2 FQNNGV. J lost 10 bases, V lost 5 bases, and 4 bases had no gene match. CDR3 length: 13 residues. In DNA form, the CDR3 reads TGTGCCAGCAGCCAGGGGGCAGAGTCACCCCTCCACTTT. Encoded protein: CASSQGAESPLHF.

This clone came up a few times. The chain joins TRBV4-2 to TRBJ2-1, with TRBD2 matching 10 bases. Per germline, CDR1 LGHNA and CDR2 YNFKEQ. The CDR3 extends over 17 amino acids. V shed 4 bases, J shed 4 bases, and the junction held 10 bases outside the gene matches. This chain's CDR3 is CASSRTVLAGQYNEQFF. Written as DNA, the CDR3 is TGTGCCAGCAGCCGGACTGTACTAGCGGGGCAGTACAATGAGCAGTTCTTC.

This clone turned up a few times. The V call is TRBV6-5, the J call TRBJ1-3; D is unclear. Deletions cut 7 bases from V and 0 bases from J, with 10 bases between. Germline-derived CDR1 and CDR2 are MNHEY and SVGAGI. This CDR3 has 14 amino acids. CDR3 sequence (DNA): TGTGCCAGCAATCGGTTGCGCTCTGGAAACACCATATATTTT. It yields the protein CASNRLRSGNTIYF.

The rearrangement joins TRBV9 to TRBJ2-3; D remains ambiguous. This CDR3 has 14 residues. From germline, CDR1 is SGDLS and CDR2 YYNGEE. V was clipped by 4 bases and J by 0 bases, with 9 bases between them. The CDR3 DNA reads as TGTGCCAGCAGCTCCCAACTGAGCACAGATACGCAGTATTTT. Translated: CASSSQLSTDTQYF. The whole variable domain, filled in from reference TRBV9 and TRBJ2-3, reads DSGVTQTPKHLITATGQRVTLRCSPRSGDLSVYWYQQSLDQGLQFLIQYYNGEERAKGNILERFSAQQFPDLHSELNLSSLELGDSALYFCASSSQLSTDTQYFGPGTRLTVL.

This clone came up many times. The chain employs TRBV28 and TRBJ1-2, with TRBD1 identical over 8 bases. This CDR3 contains 13 residues. Germline V CDR1 and CDR2: MDHEN, SYDVKM. V was pared by 3 bases and J by 6 bases, with 3 bases of the junction left unmatched. The CDR3 sequence: CASSFQGAHGYTF. The CDR3 nucleotides are TGTGCCAGCAGTTTTCAGGGGGCGCATGGCTACACCTTC.

This clone was seen more than once but under ten times. The rearrangement joins TRBV5-4 to TRBJ2-7; D is ambiguous. The V gene lost 1 base and the J gene lost 4 bases, with 12 bases spanning the gap. Germline V gives CDR1 SGHNT, CDR2 YYREEE (reference sequence). CDR3 length equals 14 residues. CDR3 coding DNA: TGTGCCAGCAGCTTGAGTAGTCGTCGGTACGAGCAGTACTTC. It translates to CASSLSSRRYEQYF.

The chain is built from TRBV6-5 and TRBJ1-5, with D tentatively TRBD1 (5 bases). The CDR3 is 13 amino acids. CDR1 is MNHEY, CDR2 SVGAGI, per germline. Trimming removed 2 bases at V and 6 bases at J, with 8 bases between. The CDR3 region has the DNA TGTGCCAGCAGTTACCGGGGGTTTCAGCCCCAGCATTTT. Translated: CASSYRGFQPQHF.

This clone was seen a few times. One end of the junction varies from germline; a read error may be responsible. This chain uses TRBV7-7 with TRBJ2-3, with D perhaps matching TRBD2 (6 bases). There are 14 residues in the CDR3. In germline, CDR1 is SSHAT, CDR2 FNYEAQ (reference sequence). The CDR3: CASSLGGYTDTQYF. CDR3 DNA: TGTGCTAGCAGCCTGGGGGGTTACACAGATACGCAGTATTTT.

This clone was found once. The V gene is TRBV10-3, the J gene TRBJ2-1; D may be TRBD2 (6 bases). Per germline, CDR1 ENHRY and CDR2 SYGVKD. The CDR3 length is 15 residues. The V end was cut by 4 bases, the J end by 0 bases, with 10 bases between. CDR3 nucleotide sequence: TGTGCCATCAGTGCCCCCGGGGGCTCCTACAATGAGCAGTTCTTC. Its translation: CAISAPGGSYNEQFF.

This chain links TRBV6-1 with TRBJ1-4; 7 bases line up with TRBD1. The V gene end was trimmed by 3 bases and the J gene end by 8 bases; junction bases not matched to a gene: 12. Germline loops: CDR1 MNHNS, CDR2 SASEGT. CDR3 size: 16 residues. CDR3 sequence reads: CASSEGTVGDKEKLFF. CDR3 nucleotide sequence: TGTGCCAGCAGTGAGGGGACAGTGGGCGATAAGGAAAAACTGTTTTTT.

The chain is built from TRBV6-5 and TRBJ1-1, with TRBD1 as a possible D gene (6 bases). Per the germline V gene, CDR1 is MNHEY and CDR2 is SVGAGI. Trimming cost V 0 bases and J 1 base, with 9 bases left between them. CDR3 length equals 15 residues. The CDR3 sequence is CASSYSLDRNTEAFF. CDR3 DNA: TGTGCCAGCAGTTACTCTCTGGACAGGAACACTGAAGCTTTCTTT.

V is TRBV4-1 and J is TRBJ2-3; weak D call: TRBD2 (5 bases). The CDR3 length is 15 residues. Per germline, CDR1 MGHRA and CDR2 YSYEKL. V lost 1 base and J 7 bases, leaving 15 bases between the germline ends. In DNA, the CDR3 is TGCGCCAGCAGCCAAGGGCTAGCCCTCGAAAATACGCAGTATTTT. This translates into CASSQGLALENTQYF.

The rearrangement joins TRBV9 to TRBJ2-7; 12 bases line up with TRBD2. Per germline, CDR1 SGDLS and CDR2 YYNGEE. The CDR3 covers 16 residues. Losses at the gene ends were 1 base for V and 5 bases for J; bases not matched to a gene: 7. The CDR3 loop is CASSVSGLAGLNEQYF. CDR3 nucleotide sequence: TGTGCCAGCAGCGTATCCGGACTAGCGGGATTAAACGAGCAGTACTTC.

This clone was seen just once. V usage is TRBV20-1 and J usage is TRBJ2-5; TRBD2 agrees at 10 bases. This CDR3 spans 13 amino acids. CDR1 and CDR2 (germline): DFQATT, SNEGSKA (reference sequence). J was trimmed by 5 bases and V by 3 bases; bases with no gene match: 3. For the CDR3, the DNA is TGCAGTGCTAGTCTAGCGGGAGTGGAGACCCAGTACTTC. This codes for CSASLAGVETQYF.

This chain joins TRBV28 and TRBJ2-5, with D possibly being TRBD2 (6 bases). The CDR3 is 14 residues long. Trimming removed 6 bases from V and 3 bases from J, with 14 bases in between. The germline CDR1 and CDR2 sequences are MDHEN and SYDVKM. The CDR3 sequence: CASSILRTKETQYF. The CDR3 DNA reads TGTGCCAGCAGCATCTTGCGGACTAAAGAGACCCAGTACTTC. The full variable domain, rest sourced from reference TRBV28 and TRBJ2-5, is DVKVTQSSRYLVKRTGEKVFLECVQDMDHENMFWYRQDPGLGLRLIYFSYDVKMKEKGDIPEGYSVSREKKERFSLILESASTNQTSMYLCASSILRTKETQYFGPGTRLLVL.

This chain connects TRBV7-8 to TRBJ2-7, with 7 bases matching TRBD1. V was clipped by 6 bases and J by 7 bases; unmatched bases: 15. Per germline, CDR1 SGHVS and CDR2 FQNEAQ. The CDR3 is 15 residues long. The CDR3 here is CASREKRTGPREQYF. The CDR3 region has the DNA TGTGCCAGCAGGGAAAAGAGGACAGGCCCTAGGGAGCAGTACTTC.

V and J are TRBV5-8 and TRBJ2-4; D may be TRBD2 (5 bases). Trimming left V 0 bases short and J 7 bases short, with 8 bases between. The CDR3 has 13 amino acids. Germline CDR1 is SGHTS and CDR2 is YDEGEE. The CDR3 DNA reads as TGTGCCAGCAGCTTGGGACTAAACAACATTCAGTACTTC. It translates to CASSLGLNNIQYF.